The entry that follows covers one TCR beta chain sequence. Germline lookup yields CDR1 SGHAT and CDR2 FQNNGV. The junction had 18 bases not matched to a gene; V was cut back by 3 bases and J by 0 bases. The CDR3 is made up of 20 amino acids. RNA amounts of roughly 0.45 to 1 ug underwent reverse transcription with random hexamers. TCRdb re-called the immunoSEQ multiplex PCR reads with MiXCR, one entry per CDR3 protein. This table has hundreds of thousands of distinct CDR3 sequences, approximately 81% appearing once. This sample is part of a study of CD8 T cells in Susac syndrome. The specimen was CD8+ T cells from PBMCs. The TCR comes from a human donor with multiple sclerosis. The rearrangement links TRBV11-2 to TRBJ2-7, with TRBD2 identical over 9 bases. The CDR3, as DNA: TGTGCCAGCAGCTTCCCGGGAGGAGGGACTAGCCCATTACCCTCCTACGAGCAGTACTTC. It codes for CASSFPGGGTSPLPSYEQYF.